A single sample is the source of the 5 T cell receptor beta chains below, sequenced in a study of shared clonotypes between healthy human individuals. Method: immunoSEQ multiplex PCR; TCRdb's copy keeps in-frame clones and lacks some. The sample lists about 1,800,000 clones; approximately 95% were seen once. The naive CD8 subset, CD45RO-negative cells positively selected for CCR7, excluded terminally differentiated effector memory CD45RA+ cells. Sequenced: naive CD8+ T cells sorted from blood. The receptors derive from a man aged 18 to 30 in good health.

The rearrangement joins TRBV6-5 to TRBJ2-7; D is unclear. This CDR3 contains 13 residues. V shed 5 bases and J shed 6 bases, with 14 bases lying between them. Looked up from germline, CDR1 is MNHEY and CDR2 is SVGAGI. The CDR3, as DNA: TGTGCCAGCAGTCCCACCACGAAAGGCGAGCAGTACTTC. This translates into CASSPTTKGEQYF.

This chain joins TRBV7-3 and TRBJ2-1; the D is unclear. CDR3 length: 14 residues. V lost 0 bases, J lost 4 bases, and 7 bases lay in between. Germline lookup yields CDR1 SGHTA and CDR2 FQGTGA. The CDR3 bases are TGTGCCAGCAGCTTAACGACACAGTACAATGAGCAGTTCTTC. Protein sequence: CASSLTTQYNEQFF.

The chain links TRBV19 to TRBJ1-2; a weak D match, TRBD1 (5 bases). This CDR3 region has 15 residues. CDR1 is LNHDA, CDR2 SQIVND, per germline (reference sequence). Trimming took off 9 bases at V and 0 bases at J, with 17 bases between the two ends. As DNA, the CDR3 is TGTGCCAGAAACGGAGACAGCTCAGCTAACTATGGCTACACCTTC. It translates to CARNGDSSANYGYTF. Drawing the rest from reference TRBV19 and TRBJ1-2, the complete variable domain is DGGITQSPKYLFRKEGQNVTLSCEQNLNHDAMYWYRQDPGQGLRLIYYSQIVNDFQKGDIAEGYSVSREKKESFPLTVTSAQKNPTAFYLCARNGDSSANYGYTFGSGTRLTVV.

The rearrangement joins TRBV10-2 to TRBJ1-5; perhaps TRBD1 as D (5 bases). CDR1 WSHSY and CDR2 SAAADI come from the germline V gene. The CDR3 extends over 12 amino acids. The ends were cut back, 6 bases at V and 12 bases at J, with 15 bases in the middle. The CDR3 nucleotides are TGCGCCAGCAGGGAGCCCGCCGGGGGCCAGCATTTT. It is translated as CASREPAGGQHF.

This chain uses TRBV4-1 with TRBJ2-1; TRBD2 matches 9 bases. The CDR3 is made up of 18 amino acids. Trimming removed 0 bases from V and 9 bases from J; junction bases left unmatched: 15. Germline V gives CDR1 MGHRA, CDR2 YSYEKL. The CDR3 region is CASSQEGQAGTSLAEQFF. The CDR3, as DNA: TGCGCCAGCAGCCAAGAGGGCCAGGCCGGGACTAGCTTAGCTGAGCAGTTCTTC.